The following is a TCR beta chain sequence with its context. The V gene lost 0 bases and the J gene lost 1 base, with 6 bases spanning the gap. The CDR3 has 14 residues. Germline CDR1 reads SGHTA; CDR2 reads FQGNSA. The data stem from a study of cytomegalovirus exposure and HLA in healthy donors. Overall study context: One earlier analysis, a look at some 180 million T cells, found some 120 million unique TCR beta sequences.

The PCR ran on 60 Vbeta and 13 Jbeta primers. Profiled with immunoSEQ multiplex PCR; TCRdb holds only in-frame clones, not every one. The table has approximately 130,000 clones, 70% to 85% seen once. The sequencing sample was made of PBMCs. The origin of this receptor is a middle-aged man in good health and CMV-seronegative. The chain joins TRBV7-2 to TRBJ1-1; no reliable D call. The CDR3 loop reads CASSLASPNTEAFF. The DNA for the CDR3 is TGTGCCAGCAGCTTAGCTAGCCCGAACACTGAAGCTTTCTTT.